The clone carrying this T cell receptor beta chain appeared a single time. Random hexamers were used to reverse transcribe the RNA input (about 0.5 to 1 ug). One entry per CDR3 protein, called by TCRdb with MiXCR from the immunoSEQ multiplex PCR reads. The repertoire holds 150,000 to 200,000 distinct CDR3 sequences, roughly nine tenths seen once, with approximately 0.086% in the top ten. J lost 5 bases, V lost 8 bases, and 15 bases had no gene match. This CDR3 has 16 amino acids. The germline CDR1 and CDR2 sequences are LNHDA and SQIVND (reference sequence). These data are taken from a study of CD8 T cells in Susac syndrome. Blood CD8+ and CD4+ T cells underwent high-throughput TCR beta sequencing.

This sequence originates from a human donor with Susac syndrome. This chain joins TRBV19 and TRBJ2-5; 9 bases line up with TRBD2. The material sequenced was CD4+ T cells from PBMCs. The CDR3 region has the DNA TGTGCCAGTCGGCGGCTAGCGGGGACCGAGGGGGAGACCCAGTACTTC. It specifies CASRRLAGTEGETQYF. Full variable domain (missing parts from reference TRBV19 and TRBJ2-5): DGGITQSPKYLFRKEGQNVTLSCEQNLNHDAMYWYRQDPGQGLRLIYYSQIVNDFQKGDIAEGYSVSREKKESFPLTVTSAQKNPTAFYLCASRRLAGTEGETQYFGPGTRLLVL.